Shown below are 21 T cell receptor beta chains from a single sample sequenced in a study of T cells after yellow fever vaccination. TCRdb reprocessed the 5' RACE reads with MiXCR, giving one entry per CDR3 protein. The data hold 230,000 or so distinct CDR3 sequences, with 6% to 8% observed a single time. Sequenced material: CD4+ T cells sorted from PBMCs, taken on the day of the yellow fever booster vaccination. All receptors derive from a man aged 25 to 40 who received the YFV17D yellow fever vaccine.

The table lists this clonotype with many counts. CDR3: CASSSRGGISTDTQYF. In DNA form, the CDR3 reads TGTGCCAGCAGCTCCAGGGGGGGGATTTCCACAGATACGCAGTATTTT. The rearrangement uses TRBV7-6 and TRBJ2-3, with D perhaps given as TRBD1 or TRBD2 (7 bases each). The CDR3 totals 16 residues. Germline CDR1 and CDR2: SGHVS and FNYEAQ. V was pared by 4 bases and J by 2 bases, with 16 bases between.

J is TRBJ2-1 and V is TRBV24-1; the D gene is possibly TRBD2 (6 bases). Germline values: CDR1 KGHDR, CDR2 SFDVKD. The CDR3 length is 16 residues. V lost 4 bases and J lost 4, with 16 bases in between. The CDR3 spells CATSDQGWGTYNEQFF. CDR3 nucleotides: TGTGCCACCAGTGACCAAGGGTGGGGGACTTACAATGAGCAGTTCTTC.

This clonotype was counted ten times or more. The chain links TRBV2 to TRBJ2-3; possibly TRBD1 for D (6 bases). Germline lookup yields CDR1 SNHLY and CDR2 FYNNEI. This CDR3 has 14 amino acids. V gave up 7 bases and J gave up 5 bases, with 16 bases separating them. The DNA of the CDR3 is TGTGCCAGCAACCAGAATGGGGGCAGAGATACGCAGTATTTT. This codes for CASNQNGGRDTQYF.

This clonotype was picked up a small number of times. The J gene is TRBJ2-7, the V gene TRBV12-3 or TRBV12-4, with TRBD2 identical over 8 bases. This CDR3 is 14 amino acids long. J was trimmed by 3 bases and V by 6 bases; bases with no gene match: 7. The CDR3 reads CASRPAGLVYEQYF. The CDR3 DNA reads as TGTGCCAGCAGGCCTGCGGGACTAGTCTACGAGCAGTACTTC.

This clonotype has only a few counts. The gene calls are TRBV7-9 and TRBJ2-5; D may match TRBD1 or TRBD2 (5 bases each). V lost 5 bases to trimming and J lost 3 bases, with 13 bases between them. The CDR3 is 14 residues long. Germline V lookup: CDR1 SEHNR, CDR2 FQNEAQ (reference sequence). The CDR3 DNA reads TGTGCCAGCAGCCTAGGGACGTGGGAAGAGACCCAGTACTTC. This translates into CASSLGTWEETQYF. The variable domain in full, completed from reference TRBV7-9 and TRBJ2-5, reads DTGVSQNPRHKITKRGQNVTFRCDPISEHNRLYWYRQTLGQGPEFLTYFQNEAQLEKSRLLSDRFSAERPKGSFSTLEIQRTEQGDSAMYLCASSLGTWEETQYFGPGTRLLVL.

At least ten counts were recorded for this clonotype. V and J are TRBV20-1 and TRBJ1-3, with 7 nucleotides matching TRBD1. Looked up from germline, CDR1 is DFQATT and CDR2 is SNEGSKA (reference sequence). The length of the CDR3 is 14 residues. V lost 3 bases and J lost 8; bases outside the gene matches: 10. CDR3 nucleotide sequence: TGCAGTGCTAGGGCCCTGGGACAGTTTGACACCATATATTTT. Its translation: CSARALGQFDTIYF.

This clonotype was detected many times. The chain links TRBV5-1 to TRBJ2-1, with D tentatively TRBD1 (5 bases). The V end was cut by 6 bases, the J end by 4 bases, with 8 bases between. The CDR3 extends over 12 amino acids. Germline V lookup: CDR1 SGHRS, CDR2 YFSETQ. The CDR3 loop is CASTSGYNEQFF. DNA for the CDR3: TGCGCCAGCACCTCAGGGTACAATGAGCAGTTCTTC.

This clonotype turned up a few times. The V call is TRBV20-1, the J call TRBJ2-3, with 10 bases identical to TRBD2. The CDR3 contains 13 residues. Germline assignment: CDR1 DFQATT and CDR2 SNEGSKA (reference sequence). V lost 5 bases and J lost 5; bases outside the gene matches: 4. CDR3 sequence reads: CSAFRLAGDTQYF. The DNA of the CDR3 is TGCAGTGCTTTTCGACTAGCGGGAGATACGCAGTATTTT.

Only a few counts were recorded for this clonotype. CDR3 nucleotide sequence: TGTGCCAGCAGCCCCCAGACTAGCGGCCAAGAGACCCAGTACTTC. Protein product: CASSPQTSGQETQYF. The rearrangement links TRBV7-2 to TRBJ2-5, with 9 bases that match TRBD2. This CDR3 comprises 15 residues. Trimming cost V 5 bases and J 1 base; bases outside gene matches: 5. Germline CDR1 reads SGHTA; CDR2 reads FQGNSA. The full variable domain, rest sourced from reference TRBV7-2 and TRBJ2-5, is GAGVSQSPSNKVTEKGKDVELRCDPISGHTALYWYRQSLGQGLEFLIYFQGNSAPDKSGLPSDRFSAERTGGSVSTLTIQRTQQEDSAVYLCASSPQTSGQETQYFGPGTRLLVL.

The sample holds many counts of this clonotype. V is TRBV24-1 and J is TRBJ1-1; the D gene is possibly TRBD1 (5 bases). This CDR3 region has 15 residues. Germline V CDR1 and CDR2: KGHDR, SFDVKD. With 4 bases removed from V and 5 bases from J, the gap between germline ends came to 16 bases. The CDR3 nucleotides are TGTGCCACCAGTGACCAACGGGACGGTCGGACTGAAGCTTTCTTT. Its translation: CATSDQRDGRTEAFF.

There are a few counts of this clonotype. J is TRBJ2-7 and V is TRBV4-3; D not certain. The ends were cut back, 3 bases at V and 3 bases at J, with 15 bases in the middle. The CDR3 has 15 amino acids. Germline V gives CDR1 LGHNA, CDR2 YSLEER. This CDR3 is CASSQRIGGNYEQYF. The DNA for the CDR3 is TGCGCCAGCAGCCAGAGGATCGGCGGAAACTACGAGCAGTACTTC.

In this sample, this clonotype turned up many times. CDR3 sequence: CASSSEGVYEQYF. CDR3 coding DNA: TGTGCCAGCAGTTCTGAGGGGGTGTACGAGCAGTACTTC. This chain joins TRBV28 and TRBJ2-7; D is perhaps TRBD1 (6 bases). Germline CDR1 and CDR2: MDHEN and SYDVKM. This CDR3 has 13 amino acids. V lost 4 bases and J 4 bases, leaving 11 bases between the germline ends.

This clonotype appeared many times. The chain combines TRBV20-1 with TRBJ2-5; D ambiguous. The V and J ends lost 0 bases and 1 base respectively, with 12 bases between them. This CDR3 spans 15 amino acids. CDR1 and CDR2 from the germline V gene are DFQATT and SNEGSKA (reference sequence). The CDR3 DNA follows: TGCAGTGCTAGAGATCTAAGGTCCTCCCAAGAGACCCAGTACTTC. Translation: CSARDLRSSQETQYF.

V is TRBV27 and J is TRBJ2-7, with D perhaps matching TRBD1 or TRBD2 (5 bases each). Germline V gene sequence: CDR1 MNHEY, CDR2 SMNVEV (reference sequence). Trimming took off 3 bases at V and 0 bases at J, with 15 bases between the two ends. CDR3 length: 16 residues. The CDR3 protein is CASSFLRGETSYEQYF. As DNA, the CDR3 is TGTGCCAGCAGTTTTTTACGAGGGGAGACCTCCTACGAGCAGTACTTC.

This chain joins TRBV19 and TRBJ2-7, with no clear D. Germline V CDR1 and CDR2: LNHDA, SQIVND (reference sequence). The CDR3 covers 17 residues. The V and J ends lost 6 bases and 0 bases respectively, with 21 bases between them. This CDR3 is CASSRSPILFPSYEQYF. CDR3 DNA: TGTGCCAGTAGCCGCTCTCCCATTTTATTTCCCTCCTACGAGCAGTACTTC.

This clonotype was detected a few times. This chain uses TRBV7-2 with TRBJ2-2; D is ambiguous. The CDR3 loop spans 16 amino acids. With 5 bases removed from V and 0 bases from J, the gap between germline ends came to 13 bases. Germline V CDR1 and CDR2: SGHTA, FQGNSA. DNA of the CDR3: TGTGCCAGCAGCCAAAACTTGAATTCGAACACCGGGGAGCTGTTTTTT. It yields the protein CASSQNLNSNTGELFF. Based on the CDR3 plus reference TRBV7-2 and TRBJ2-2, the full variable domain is GAGVSQSPSNKVTEKGKDVELRCDPISGHTALYWYRQSLGQGLEFLIYFQGNSAPDKSGLPSDRFSAERTGGSVSTLTIQRTQQEDSAVYLCASSQNLNSNTGELFFGEGSRLTVL.

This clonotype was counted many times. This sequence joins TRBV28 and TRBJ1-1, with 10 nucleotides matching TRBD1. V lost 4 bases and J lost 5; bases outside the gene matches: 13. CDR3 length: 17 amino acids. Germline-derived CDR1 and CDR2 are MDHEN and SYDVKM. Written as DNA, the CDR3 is TGTGCCAGCAGTTGGACAGGGGGTTCCCGGAGGAATACTGAAGCTTTCTTT. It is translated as CASSWTGGSRRNTEAFF.

The CDR3 here is CSARDTREKGLRTDTQYF. The DNA for the CDR3 is TGCAGTGCTAGAGATACTAGGGAGAAGGGTCTGCGCACAGATACGCAGTATTTT. The V and J genes are TRBV20-1 and TRBJ2-3; D is perhaps TRBD2 (5 bases). With 0 bases removed from V and 1 base from J, the gap between germline ends came to 20 bases. CDR1 and CDR2 (germline): DFQATT, SNEGSKA (reference sequence). The CDR3 loop spans 18 amino acids.

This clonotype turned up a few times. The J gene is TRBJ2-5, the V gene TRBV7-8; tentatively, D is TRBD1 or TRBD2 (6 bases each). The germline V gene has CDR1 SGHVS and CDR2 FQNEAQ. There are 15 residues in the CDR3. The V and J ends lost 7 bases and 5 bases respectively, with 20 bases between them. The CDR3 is CASTVRGESRETQYF. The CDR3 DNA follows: TGTGCCAGCACCGTAAGGGGGGAGTCTCGCGAGACCCAGTACTTC.

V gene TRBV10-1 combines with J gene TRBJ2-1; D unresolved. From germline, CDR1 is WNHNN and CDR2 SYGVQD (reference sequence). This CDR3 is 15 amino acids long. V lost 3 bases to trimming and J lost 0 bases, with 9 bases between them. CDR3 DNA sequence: TGCGCCAGCAGTGAAGGCGGCCTCTCCTACAATGAGCAGTTCTTC. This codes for CASSEGGLSYNEQFF.

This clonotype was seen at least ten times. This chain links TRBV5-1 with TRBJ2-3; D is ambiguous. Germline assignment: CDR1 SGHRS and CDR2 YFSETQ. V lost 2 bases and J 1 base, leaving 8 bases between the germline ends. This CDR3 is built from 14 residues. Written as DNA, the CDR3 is TGCGCCAGCAGCTTATTAGCAGGCACAGATACGCAGTATTTT. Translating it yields CASSLLAGTDTQYF.